The rows below give T cell receptor beta chains drawn from one sample of a study of CD8 T cells in ankylosing spondylitis. TCRdb reprocessed the 5' RACE reads with MiXCR, giving one entry per CDR3 protein. The data contain roughly 350,000 distinct CDR3 sequences, approximately 8.2% of them seen just once; the ten biggest clones take up roughly 15%. Sequencing used blood, either unsorted or a sorted T cell fraction (not recorded which). Source of these receptors: a male donor with ankylosing spondylitis. CDR3s include the opening cysteine and the closing phenylalanine or tryptophan. D genes are given only for firm matches. Where a row states a size, it is once, few, many or the class of an expanded clone; other rows omit it.

d_call: TRBD2
v_call: TRBV6-1
j_call: TRBJ2-2
clone_size: many
cdr3_nt: TGTGCCAGCAGAGCGAGCGGGAGTGGGACCGGGGAGCTGTTTTTT
cdr3_aa: CASRASGSGTGELFF

d_call: NA
v_call: TRBV25-1
j_call: TRBJ2-7
clone_size: once
cdr3_nt: TGTGCCAGCAGTGCCCCCGCGCGGGGCCACTACGAGCAGTACTTC
cdr3_aa: CASSAPARGHYEQYF

d_call: TRBD1
v_call: TRBV7-9
j_call: TRBJ2-1
clone_size: few
cdr3_nt: TGTGCCAGCAGTTCCGGCAGGGGGTTCTACAATGAGCAGTTCTTC
cdr3_aa: CASSSGRGFYNEQFF

d_call: NA
v_call: TRBV29-1
j_call: TRBJ2-2
clone_size: few
cdr3_nt: TGCAGCGTTGAAGATCGAAGTAGCAGGACCGGGGAGCTGTTTTTT
cdr3_aa: CSVEDRSSRTGELFF

d_call: NA
v_call: TRBV29-1
j_call: TRBJ2-3
clone_size: many
cdr3_nt: TGCAGCGTTGTAGTGACAGATACGCAGTATTTT
cdr3_aa: CSVVVTDTQYF

d_call: TRBD2
v_call: TRBV2
j_call: TRBJ2-2
clone_size: NA
cdr3_nt: TGTGCCAGCAGTGAAGCGCTTGGGACTAGCGGGAGGGTGAACACCGGGGAGCTGTTTTTT
cdr3_aa: CASSEALGTSGRVNTGELFF

d_call: TRBD2
v_call: TRBV3-1
j_call: TRBJ2-7
clone_size: NA
cdr3_nt: TGTGCCAGCAGCCACCCTAGCGGGAGGGCCTCTATCTCCTACGAGCAGTACTTC
cdr3_aa: CASSHPSGRASISYEQYF

d_call: NA
v_call: TRBV5-1
j_call: TRBJ2-1
clone_size: few
cdr3_nt: TGCGCCAGCAGCCCGGACAGAAATGAGCAGTTCTTC
cdr3_aa: CASSPDRNEQFF

d_call: NA
v_call: TRBV5-1
j_call: TRBJ1-1
clone_size: many
cdr3_nt: TGCGCCAGCAGCTTGGTTTCCGAGAGGACTGAAGCTTTCTTT
cdr3_aa: CASSLVSERTEAFF

d_call: NA
v_call: TRBV20-1
j_call: TRBJ2-1
clone_size: few
cdr3_nt: TGCAGTGCTAGAGGAGCACGGAACCATGAGCAGTTCTTC
cdr3_aa: CSARGARNHEQFF